This T cell receptor (beta chain) is drawn from a study of cytomegalovirus exposure and HLA in healthy donors. Study as a whole: The study placed around 80% of its approximately 400 genotyped donors in the Caucasian-associated ancestry cluster.

The CDR3 totals 15 residues. Germline values: CDR1 SGHRS, CDR2 YFSETQ. The V gene lost 0 bases and the J gene lost 0 bases, with 4 bases spanning the gap. On this clone itself: As yet, its antigen is unknown.

Notes on the study in general: The study flagged around 160 TCR beta chains as cytomegalovirus-associated. High sensitivity and specificity were reportedly achieved when the classifier diagnosed cytomegalovirus status.

The PCR was carried out with 60 Vbeta primers and 13 Jbeta primers. The authors' processing: A follow-up analysis tallied approximately 85 million unique TCR beta chains, about 10 million shared. The table came from immunoSEQ multiplex PCR; TCRdb's copy has only in-frame clones and leaves some out. From that table come the V and J calls and clone size; the DNA was used to work out D and trimming. The data contain some 180,000 clones, more than 60% of them singletons. The receptor was derived from a man between 18 and 35 years old in good health and CMV-seronegative. The chain recombines TRBV5-1 with TRBJ2-6; no definite D call. The sequenced material came from PBMCs. The CDR3 DNA reads TGCGCCAGCAGCTTGGGGAGCTCTGGGGCCAACGTCCTGACTTTC. As protein: CASSLGSSGANVLTF.